A few counts support the clone carrying this T cell receptor beta chain. The antigen remains unidentified. This entry comes from a study of identical twins. General study results and limits: Invariant MAIT and iNKT cells are populations that could partly confound zero-insertion analyses. With abundant cord blood beta clonotypes, insertions were fewer; memory repertoires showed no such pattern.

Healthy Caucasians were all of the donors. CDR3 length equals 16 residues. Germline trimming cut 3 bases from V and 8 bases from J; bases unmatched to any gene: 10. Germline CDR1 SGHDN, CDR2 FVKESK. Template switching introduced a universal primer site, and the cDNA bore unique molecular identifiers. TCRdb re-derived calls from the 5' RACE reads in MiXCR, one entry per CDR3 protein. The sample records around 280,000 distinct CDR3 sequences, more than 6.5% being singletons. Another study also made use of these data, one on yellow fever vaccine responses in identical twins.

The sequenced material came from memory (CD45RO+) T cells sorted from blood. The rearrangement joins TRBV14 to TRBJ2-1; 10 nucleotides line up with TRBD1. This clonotype was sampled from a young woman in good health. The CDR3 coding sequence is TGTGCCAGCAGCCATCACCGGGACAGGGGTACGGATGAGCAGTTCTTC. Protein sequence: CASSHHRDRGTDEQFF.